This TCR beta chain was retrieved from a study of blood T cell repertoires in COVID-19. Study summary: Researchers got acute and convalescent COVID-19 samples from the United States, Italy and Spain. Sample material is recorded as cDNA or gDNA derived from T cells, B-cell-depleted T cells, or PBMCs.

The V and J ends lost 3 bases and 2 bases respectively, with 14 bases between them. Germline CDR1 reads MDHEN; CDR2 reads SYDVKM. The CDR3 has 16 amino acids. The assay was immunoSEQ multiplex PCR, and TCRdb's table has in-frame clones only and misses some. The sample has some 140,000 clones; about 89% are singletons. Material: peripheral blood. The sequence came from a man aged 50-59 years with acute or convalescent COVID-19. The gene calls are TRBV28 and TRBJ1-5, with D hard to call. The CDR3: CASSFGGLEGNQPQHF. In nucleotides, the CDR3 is TGTGCCAGCAGTTTCGGTGGCCTGGAGGGCAATCAGCCCCAGCATTTT.